One sample yielded the 28 T cell receptor beta chains listed below, sequenced in a study of blood T cell repertoires in COVID-19. The method was immunoSEQ multiplex PCR; TCRdb's version includes in-frame clones alone and lacks a portion of them. The sample shows a few hundred thousand clones, approximately 91% of them seen only once. The source material was PBMCs or T cells enriched from blood (not recorded which). These receptors came from a woman in her sixties who had recovered from COVID-19.

CDR3 protein: CASSEVGGATGYTF. CDR3 nucleotides: TGTGCCAGCAGTGAAGTTGGTGGGGCTACTGGCTACACCTTC. This chain joins TRBV2 and TRBJ1-2; TRBD1 is a possible D gene (5 bases). The CDR3 runs 14 residues. CDR1 and CDR2 from the germline V gene are SNHLY and FYNNEI. V lost 1 base and J lost 7, with 13 bases in between.

This chain connects TRBV27 to TRBJ2-1, with D possibly TRBD1 on 6 matching bases. This CDR3 is built from 15 residues. With 3 bases removed from V and 6 bases from J, the gap between germline ends came to 15 bases. Germline V gives CDR1 MNHEY, CDR2 SMNVEV (reference sequence). CDR3 amino acids: CASSFAPEGGNEQFF. CDR3 bases: TGTGCCAGCAGTTTTGCCCCAGAAGGGGGCAATGAGCAGTTCTTC.

The chain carries TRBV6-5 and TRBJ2-7; 13 positions match TRBD2. V lost 2 bases, J lost 4 bases, and 5 bases stayed unmatched. This CDR3 spans 16 amino acids. The V gene's germline CDR1 is MNHEY and CDR2 SVGAGI. The CDR3 region is CASSYPLAGGVYEQYF. CDR3 nucleotide sequence: TGTGCCAGCAGTTACCCACTAGCGGGGGGGGTATACGAGCAGTACTTC.

The rearrangement links TRBV9 to TRBJ2-1; TRBD2 matches at 9 bases. The germline V gene has CDR1 SGDLS and CDR2 YYNGEE. Trimming cost V 4 bases and J 2 bases; bases outside gene matches: 4. The CDR3 loop spans 15 amino acids. The CDR3 loop reads CASSQAGGTYNEQFF. The CDR3 DNA sequence: TGTGCCAGCAGCCAGGCGGGGGGGACCTACAATGAGCAGTTCTTC.

V gene TRBV7-2 combines with J gene TRBJ2-5; D is possibly TRBD1 (5 bases). Trimming removed 2 bases at V and 6 bases at J, with 16 bases between. CDR3 length equals 15 residues. Germline CDR1 SGHTA, CDR2 FQGNSA. Written as DNA, the CDR3 is TGTGCCAGCAGCTTATCAAGAGACAGAGTACAGACCCAGTACTTC. Protein product: CASSLSRDRVQTQYF.

This clone was picked up one time. The chain links TRBV5-1 to TRBJ2-6; no clear D. The V end lost 2 bases, the J end lost 0 bases, and 3 bases lay between the germline ends. This CDR3 has 14 residues. Germline V gene data show CDR1 as SGHRS and CDR2 as YFSETQ. The CDR3 DNA is TGCGCCAGCAGCTTTTACTCTGGGGCCAACGTCCTGACTTTC. Translating gives CASSFYSGANVLTF.

The chain joins TRBV6-5 to TRBJ2-7; the match to TRBD1 covers 7 bases. After removal of 5 bases from V and 3 bases from J, the junction contained 4 bases not matched to a gene. Germline loops: CDR1 MNHEY, CDR2 SVGAGI. The CDR3 runs 13 residues. CDR3 sequence (DNA): TGTGCCAGCAGTCCCCGGACAGGCTACGAGCAGTACGTC. As protein: CASSPRTGYEQYV.

V gene TRBV15 combines with J gene TRBJ1-5; maybe TRBD1 (6 bases). Germline V gene sequence: CDR1 LNHNV, CDR2 YYDKDF (reference sequence). The CDR3 loop spans 19 amino acids. The V and J ends lost 0 bases and 4 bases respectively, with 22 bases between them. The CDR3 sequence: CATSREGAKRGPSNQPQHF. As DNA, the CDR3 is TGTGCCACCAGCAGAGAGGGGGCGAAGAGAGGTCCCTCAAATCAGCCCCAGCATTTT.

This rearrangement joins TRBV18 to TRBJ2-2, with D possibly matching TRBD2 (7 bases). The germline V and J ends were trimmed by 3 bases and 1 base, with 15 bases remaining between them. The CDR3 runs 17 residues. Germline CDR1 reads KGHSH; CDR2 reads LQKENI. The CDR3 DNA sequence: TGTGCCAGCTCACCCGCTGGGGGGGCACAGAACACCGGGGAGCTGTTTTTT. Protein product: CASSPAGGAQNTGELFF. The full variable domain, completed using reference TRBV18 and TRBJ2-2, is NAGVMQNPRHLVRRRGQEARLRCSPMKGHSHVYWYRQLPEEGLKFMVYLQKENIIDESGMPKERFSAEFPKEGPSILRIQQVVRGDSAAYFCASSPAGGAQNTGELFFGEGSRLTVL.

The chain links TRBV6-2 or TRBV6-3 to TRBJ1-5; a possible D gene is TRBD1 (6 bases). The CDR3 length is 12 residues. The germline V gene has CDR1 MNHEY and CDR2 SVGEGT. Trimming shortened V by 5 bases and J by 8 bases, and 10 bases separated the two germline ends. CDR3 coding DNA: TGTGCCAGCAGTAGGGGGATTGAGCCCCAGCATTTT. Amino acids: CASSRGIEPQHF.

The genes are TRBV11-2 and TRBJ2-5, with D possibly matching TRBD2 (6 bases). Germline CDR1 is SGHAT and CDR2 is FQNNGV. The CDR3 has 16 amino acids. V lost 5 bases, J lost 1 base, and 17 bases lay in between. In DNA form, the CDR3 reads TGTGCCAGCAGCGCGGCCCATCTGGGGGGCCAAGAGACCCAGTACTTC. It is translated as CASSAAHLGGQETQYF.

This clone came up once. The CDR3 reads CASSFTGQGGETQYF. DNA for the CDR3: TGCGCCAGCAGCTTTACAGGACAGGGAGGAGAGACCCAGTACTTC. The chain recombines TRBV5-1 with TRBJ2-5, with 8 bases identical to TRBD1. V lost 2 bases, J lost 4 bases, and 7 bases stayed unmatched. CDR1 is SGHRS, CDR2 YFSETQ, per germline. This CDR3 has 15 amino acids.

The rearrangement links TRBV29-1 to TRBJ2-7, with 10 nucleotides matching TRBD2. V lost 6 bases, J lost 6 bases, and 11 bases stayed unmatched. From germline, CDR1 is SQVTM and CDR2 ANQGSEA. This CDR3 has 14 amino acids. CDR3 in DNA: TGCAGCGTACTGACCGGGACTAGCGTTTCCGAGCAGTACTTC. Its protein is CSVLTGTSVSEQYF.

The chain joins TRBV4-2 to TRBJ2-4, with a weak D call TRBD2 (6 bases). The CDR3 is 16 amino acids. CDR1 is LGHNA and CDR2 is YNFKEQ in the germline V gene. V shed 0 bases and J shed 3 bases, with 12 bases lying between them. CDR3 amino acids: CASSQDAGIGKNIQYF. CDR3 DNA sequence: TGTGCCAGCAGCCAAGATGCGGGGATTGGCAAAAACATTCAGTACTTC.

The chain employs TRBV30 and TRBJ2-5; the D gene is possibly TRBD2 (6 bases). Germline values: CDR1 GTSNPN, CDR2 SVGIG (reference sequence). CDR3 size: 15 residues. With 1 base removed from V and 1 base from J, the gap between germline ends came to 13 bases. The CDR3 reads CAWSATLGLQETQYF. The DNA of the CDR3 is TGTGCCTGGAGTGCCACCCTGGGACTCCAAGAGACCCAGTACTTC.

This chain connects TRBV11-3 to TRBJ2-1, with 10 bases fitting TRBD2. The germline gives CDR1 SGHNT, CDR2 YENEEA. The CDR3 sequence is 15 residues long. V lost 0 bases and J lost 5; bases outside the gene matches: 1. DNA for the CDR3: TGTGCCAGCAGCTTAGAAGCGGGGGGGAACAATGAGCAGTTCTTC. Amino acid sequence: CASSLEAGGNNEQFF. The entire variable domain, with the rest obtained from reference TRBV11-3 and TRBJ2-1, is as follows: EAGVVQSPRYKIIEKKQPVAFWCNPISGHNTLYWYLQNLGQGPELLIRYENEEAVDDSQLPKDRFSAERLKGVDSTLKIQPAELGDSAVYLCASSLEAGGNNEQFFGPGTRLTVL.

The chain joins TRBV4-1 to TRBJ2-3; 7 bases fit TRBD1. This CDR3 has 17 residues. In germline, CDR1 is MGHRA, CDR2 YSYEKL. The J segment lost 0 bases and the V segment lost 3 bases, leaving 9 bases of the junction unmatched. The CDR3 DNA reads TGCGCCAGCAGCCATCCTCGGACAGGCCCTAGCACAGATACGCAGTATTTT. Encoded protein: CASSHPRTGPSTDTQYF.

The chain has TRBV4-2 and TRBJ2-3, with TRBD2 matching over 11 bases. Trimming cost V 1 base and J 1 base; bases outside gene matches: 4. Germline CDR1 is LGHNA and CDR2 is YNFKEQ. The CDR3 extends over 17 amino acids. The chain's CDR3 is CASSQGETSGGTDTQYF. The CDR3 DNA is TGTGCCAGCAGCCAAGGGGAGACTAGCGGGGGCACAGATACGCAGTATTTT.

This clone was counted once. The genes are TRBV13 and TRBJ2-7; TRBD1 aligns across 8 bases. CDR3 length: 15 residues. After removal of 5 bases from V and 2 bases from J, the junction contained 8 bases not matched to a gene. Germline V lookup: CDR1 PRHDT, CDR2 FYEKMQ (reference sequence). The CDR3 sequence is CASSLTGQDPYEQYF. CDR3 in DNA: TGTGCCAGCAGCCTGACGGGACAGGACCCCTACGAGCAGTACTTC.

The chain uses TRBV6-5 and TRBJ1-6, with TRBD1 matching over 7 bases. J gave up 4 bases and V 7 bases, and 7 bases lay outside the gene matches. The CDR3 has 15 residues. Germline V gives CDR1 MNHEY, CDR2 SVGAGI. The CDR3 sequence: CASNPGQSYNSPLHF. As DNA, the CDR3 is TGTGCCAGCAATCCGGGACAGTCGTATAATTCACCCCTCCACTTT.

J is TRBJ2-5 and V is TRBV7-2; 13 bases line up with TRBD2. Trimming at V came to 4 bases and at J to 1 base, leaving 12 bases not matched to a gene. Germline loops: CDR1 SGHTA, CDR2 FQGNSA. This CDR3 contains 19 residues. CDR3 region: CASSWGGLAGEGLQETQYF. DNA for the CDR3: TGTGCCAGCAGCTGGGGAGGACTAGCGGGGGAAGGGCTCCAAGAGACCCAGTACTTC.

This chain links TRBV11-2 with TRBJ2-2; no clear D gene. V was shortened by 5 bases and J by 6 bases, with 16 bases between the two germline ends. Germline assignment: CDR1 SGHAT and CDR2 FQNNGV. The CDR3 length is 15 residues. CDR3: CASSMTPYAAGELFF. The CDR3 DNA reads TGTGCCAGCAGCATGACTCCTTACGCCGCCGGGGAGCTGTTTTTT.

The rearrangement joins TRBV3-1 (or the pseudogene TRBV3-2) to TRBJ1-1, with D uncertain. Germline V gives CDR1 LGHDT, CDR2 YNNKEL (reference sequence). V was clipped by 4 bases and J by 0 bases, with 3 bases between them. The CDR3 sequence is 12 residues long. CDR3: CASSRVNTEAFF. In DNA form, the CDR3 reads TGTGCCAGCAGCCGAGTGAACACTGAAGCTTTCTTT.

V usage is TRBV6-1 and J usage is TRBJ1-3; D uncertain. Trimming cost V 0 bases and J 5 bases, with 5 bases left between them. The length of the CDR3 is 13 residues. Looked up from germline, CDR1 is MNHNS and CDR2 is SASEGT. Here the CDR3 DNA reads TGTGCCAGCAGTGAAGCGGGCAGAAACACCATATATTTT. This translates into CASSEAGRNTIYF.

V and J are TRBV6-4 and TRBJ2-7; 7 positions match TRBD1. Looked up from germline, CDR1 is MRHNA and CDR2 is SNTAGT. The CDR3 length is 15 residues. With 5 bases clipped from V and 5 bases from J, the junction kept 12 bases outside the gene matches. CDR3 sequence: CASSPHRGRVHEQYV. The CDR3 DNA sequence: TGTGCCAGCAGTCCCCACAGGGGCCGAGTACACGAGCAGTACGTC.

The CDR3 DNA is TGTGCCAGTAGTATATTAACGGGACTCGCGGTAAACATTCAGTACTTC. Encoded protein: CASSILTGLAVNIQYF. V and J are TRBV19 and TRBJ2-4, with TRBD2 as a possible D gene (6 bases). The germline V gene has CDR1 LNHDA and CDR2 SQIVND (reference sequence). V was shortened by 2 bases and J by 6 bases, with 17 bases between the two germline ends. This CDR3 spans 16 amino acids.

The CDR3 loop reads CASSSTTSGGSRGSYNEQFF. The CDR3 DNA reads TGTGCCAGCAGTTCCACGACTAGCGGGGGATCGAGAGGGTCCTACAATGAGCAGTTCTTC. The chain employs TRBV27 and TRBJ2-1, with 12 positions matching TRBD2. The V segment lost 4 bases and the J segment 1 base; nucleotides outside the gene matches: 14. The CDR3 runs 20 residues. CDR1 and CDR2 from the germline V gene are MNHEY and SMNVEV (reference sequence).

The chain links TRBV13 to TRBJ2-2, with 9 bases that match TRBD1. The germline CDR1 and CDR2 sequences are PRHDT and FYEKMQ (reference sequence). This CDR3 has 16 residues. V lost 0 bases and J lost 5; bases outside the gene matches: 4. CDR3: CASSLGGTGRTGELFF. In nucleotides, the CDR3 is TGTGCCAGCAGCTTAGGCGGGACAGGGCGTACCGGGGAGCTGTTTTTT.